One sample yielded the 8 T cell receptor beta chains listed below, sequenced in a study of identical twins (dated by TCRdb to 2015 to 2016). Library construction relied on 5' RACE. The sample was run on an Illumina HiSeq 2000. In TCRdb, the public reads were trimmed at Q25 with fastp and aligned with MiXCR, with productive beta chains retained. Duplicate CDR3 protein sequences are folded into a single record with the most common DNA and genes. The table for this sample lists around 160,000 distinct CDR3 sequences; roughly 3.5% of them were counted only once. Jointly, the top ten make up around 8% of the sample. The source material was memory T cells sorted from blood. Per the publication, the cell subset or site label means: CD45RO+ enriched T cells. Every receptor here comes from a man younger than 35 in good health.

This clonotype has a count of ten or more. The chain has TRBV3-1 and TRBJ2-4; TRBD1 aligns across 8 bases. The germline gives CDR1 LGHDT, CDR2 YNNKEL (reference sequence). This CDR3 has 20 amino acids. Losses at the gene ends were 3 bases for V and 1 base for J; bases not matched to a gene: 17. CDR3 nucleotides: TGTGCCAGCAGCCACTCACTCGGAGGCAGGGGGCCGGTGGCCAAAAACATTCAGTACTTC. Protein product: CASSHSLGGRGPVAKNIQYF.

This clonotype showed up many times. The rearrangement uses TRBV12-3 or TRBV12-4 and TRBJ2-3; either TRBD1 or TRBD2 may fit D (5 bases each). V lost 6 bases to trimming and J lost 5 bases, with 27 bases between them. CDR3 size: 18 residues. The CDR3 is CASRPLGERVPGRDTQYF. The CDR3 DNA reads TGTGCCAGCAGACCTCTAGGGGAGCGAGTTCCGGGAAGAGATACGCAGTATTTT.

The sample holds many counts of this clonotype. The V and J genes are TRBV5-1 and TRBJ2-5; D unclear. This CDR3 spans 11 amino acids. Per germline, CDR1 SGHRS and CDR2 YFSETQ. V was pared by 4 bases and J by 3 bases, with 4 bases between. In DNA, the CDR3 is TGCGCCAGCAGCATGGAAGAGACCCAGTACTTC. Translating it yields CASSMEETQYF.

In this sample, this clonotype turned up many times. The V call is TRBV5-1, the J call TRBJ2-3; no clear D gene. CDR1 is SGHRS and CDR2 is YFSETQ in the germline V gene. Trimming removed 2 bases from V and 3 bases from J, with 10 bases in between. This CDR3 is 14 amino acids long. In nucleotides, the CDR3 is TGCGCCAGCAGCTTCGGGTCCGGAACAGATACGCAGTATTTT. Encoded protein: CASSFGSGTDTQYF.

In its sample, this clonotype was seen many times. The rearrangement links TRBV9 to TRBJ1-6; D might be TRBD1 (5 bases). The germline V gene has CDR1 SGDLS and CDR2 YYNGEE. V was trimmed by 0 bases and J by 0 bases, leaving 10 bases between them. The CDR3 extends over 17 amino acids. In DNA form, the CDR3 reads TGTGCCAGCAGCGTAGATGGGGGAAGCTCCTATAATTCACCCCTCCACTTT. The encoded protein is CASSVDGGSSYNSPLHF. Variable domain in full (rest from reference TRBV9 and TRBJ1-6): DSGVTQTPKHLITATGQRVTLRCSPRSGDLSVYWYQQSLDQGLQFLIQYYNGEERAKGNILERFSAQQFPDLHSELNLSSLELGDSALYFCASSVDGGSSYNSPLHFGNGTRLTVT.

The table lists this clonotype with many counts. The J gene is TRBJ1-6, the V gene TRBV6-1, with 7 bases lining up with TRBD1. After removal of 10 bases from V and 7 bases from J, the junction contained 10 bases not matched to a gene. The germline CDR1 and CDR2 sequences are MNHNS and SASEGT. This CDR3 has 14 residues. The CDR3 sequence is CATSGGQLNSPLHF. The DNA for the CDR3 is TGTGCCACCTCGGGGGGACAGTTAAATTCACCCCTCCACTTT.

The J gene is TRBJ1-1, the V gene TRBV2; 8 nucleotides match TRBD1. Germline V gives CDR1 SNHLY, CDR2 FYNNEI. With V trimmed by 7 bases and J by 4 bases, 8 bases remained unmatched. This CDR3 spans 14 amino acids. The CDR3 coding sequence is TGTGCCAGCAAGATGGACAGGGTCGGCACTGAAGCTTTCTTT. Translation gives CASKMDRVGTEAFF.

Many counts were recorded for this clonotype. This chain connects TRBV28 to TRBJ1-1; perhaps TRBD1 as D (6 bases). V lost 3 bases and J 0 bases, leaving 11 bases between the germline ends. In germline, CDR1 is MDHEN, CDR2 SYDVKM. This CDR3 has 15 residues. The CDR3 reads CASSLPGQLNTEAFF. In nucleotides, the CDR3 is TGTGCCAGCAGTTTGCCGGGACAATTGAACACTGAAGCTTTCTTT.